The T cell receptor (beta chain) under discussion was sequenced for a study of Ad26.COV2.S vaccination and SARS-CoV-2 variants. Sequenced by immunoSEQ multiplex PCR; TCRdb stores in-frame clones only, minus some. In the table there are nearly 400,000 clones, around 89% of which are singletons. Sample treatment: about 20 received Ad26.COV2.S at low or high dose, single or two shots; roughly five received placebo; per-sample allocation not given. Collection of the samples took place on day 63 after the first injection of vaccine or placebo. CDR3 size: 11 residues. The ends were cut back, 5 bases at V and 12 bases at J, with 11 bases in the middle.

The V call is TRBV12-3 or TRBV12-4, the J call TRBJ1-5; D remains unclear. Sample: peripheral blood, taken in a trial of Ad26.COV2.S vaccine versus placebo. The clonotype was recovered from a person between 18 and 59 years old who received the Ad26.COV2.S COVID-19 vaccine or a placebo. CDR3: CASSAAGNQHF. The CDR3 coding sequence is TGTGCCAGCAGTGCGGCCGGGAACCAGCATTTT.